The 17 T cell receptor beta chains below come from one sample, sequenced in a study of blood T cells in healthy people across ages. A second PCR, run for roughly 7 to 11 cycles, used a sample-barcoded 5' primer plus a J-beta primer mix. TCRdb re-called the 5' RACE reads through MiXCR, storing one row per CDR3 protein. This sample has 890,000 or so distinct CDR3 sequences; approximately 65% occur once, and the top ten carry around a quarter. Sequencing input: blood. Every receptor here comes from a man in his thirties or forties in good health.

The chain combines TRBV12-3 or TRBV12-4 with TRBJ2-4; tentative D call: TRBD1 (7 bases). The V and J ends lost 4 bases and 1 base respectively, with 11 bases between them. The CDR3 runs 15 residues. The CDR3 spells CASSSGGTAKNIQYF. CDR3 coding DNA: TGTGCCAGCAGTTCAGGGGGGACGGCCAAAAACATTCAGTACTTC.

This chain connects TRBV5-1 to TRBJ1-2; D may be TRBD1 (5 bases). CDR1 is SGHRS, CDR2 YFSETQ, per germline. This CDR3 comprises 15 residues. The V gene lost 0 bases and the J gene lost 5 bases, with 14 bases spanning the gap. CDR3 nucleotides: TGCGCCAGCAGCTTGGGGGGGACCGCAGATTATGGCTACACCTTC. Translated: CASSLGGTADYGYTF.

The CDR3 reads CSARDPGLAVSYEQYF. CDR3 coding DNA: TGCAGTGCTAGAGATCCTGGACTAGCAGTTTCCTACGAGCAGTACTTC. The chain is built from TRBV20-1 and TRBJ2-7, with 8 bases lining up with TRBD2. This CDR3 contains 16 residues. J gave up 1 base and V 0 bases, and 8 bases lay outside the gene matches. From germline, CDR1 is DFQATT and CDR2 SNEGSKA (reference sequence).

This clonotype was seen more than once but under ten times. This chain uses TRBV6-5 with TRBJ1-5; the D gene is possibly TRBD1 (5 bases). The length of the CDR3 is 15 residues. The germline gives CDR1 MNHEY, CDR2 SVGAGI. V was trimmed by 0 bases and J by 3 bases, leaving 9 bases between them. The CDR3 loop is CASSYSRGDNQPQHF. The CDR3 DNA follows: TGTGCCAGCAGTTACTCGCGAGGGGACAATCAGCCCCAGCATTTT.

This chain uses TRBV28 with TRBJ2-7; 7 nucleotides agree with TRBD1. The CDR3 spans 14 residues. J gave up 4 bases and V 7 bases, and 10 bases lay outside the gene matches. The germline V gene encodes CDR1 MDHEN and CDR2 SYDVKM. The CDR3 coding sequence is TGTGCCAGCACCTTAACAGGGGAGCGGTACGAGCAGTACTTC. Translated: CASTLTGERYEQYF.

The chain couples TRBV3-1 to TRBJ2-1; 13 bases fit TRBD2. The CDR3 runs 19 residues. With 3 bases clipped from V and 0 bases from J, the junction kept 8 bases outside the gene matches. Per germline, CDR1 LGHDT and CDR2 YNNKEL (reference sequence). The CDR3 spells CASSQDTSGGGASYNEQFF. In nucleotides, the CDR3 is TGTGCCAGCAGCCAGGATACTAGCGGGGGGGGGGCCTCCTACAATGAGCAGTTCTTC.

The CDR3: CAISEPSGTGGYSNQPQHF. The CDR3 DNA sequence: TGTGCCATCAGTGAGCCATCCGGGACAGGGGGATATAGCAATCAGCCCCAGCATTTT. The V call is TRBV10-3, the J call TRBJ1-5; 11 positions match TRBD1. Per germline, CDR1 ENHRY and CDR2 SYGVKD. This CDR3 spans 19 amino acids. The junction had 9 bases not matched to a gene; V was cut back by 2 bases and J by 0 bases.

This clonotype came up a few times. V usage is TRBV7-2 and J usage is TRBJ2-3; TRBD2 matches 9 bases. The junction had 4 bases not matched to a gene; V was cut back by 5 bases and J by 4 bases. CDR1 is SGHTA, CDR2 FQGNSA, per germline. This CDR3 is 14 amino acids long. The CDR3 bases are TGTGCCAGCAGCATTAGCGGGGGACCAGATACGCAGTATTTT. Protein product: CASSISGGPDTQYF.

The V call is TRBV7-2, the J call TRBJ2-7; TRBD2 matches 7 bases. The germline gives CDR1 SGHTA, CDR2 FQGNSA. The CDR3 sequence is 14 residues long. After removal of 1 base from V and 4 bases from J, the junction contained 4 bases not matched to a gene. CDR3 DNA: TGTGCCAGCAGCTTAGAGCGCGGGGGATACGAGCAGTACTTC. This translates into CASSLERGGYEQYF.

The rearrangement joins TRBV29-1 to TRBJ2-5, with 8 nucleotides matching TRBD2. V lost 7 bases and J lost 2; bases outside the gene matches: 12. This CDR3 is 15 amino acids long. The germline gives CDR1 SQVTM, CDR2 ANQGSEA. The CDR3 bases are TGCAGCGCCCTTGTTGGCGGGGGGTGGCAAGAGACCCAGTACTTC. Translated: CSALVGGGWQETQYF.

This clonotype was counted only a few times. For the CDR3, the DNA is TGTGCCAGCAGTTACGCGTTCGGGGGCACTGAAGCTTTCTTT. It encodes CASSYAFGGTEAFF. This rearrangement joins TRBV6-5 to TRBJ1-1; TRBD1 might be the D (5 bases). This CDR3 has 14 residues. V dropped 2 bases and J dropped 4 bases, with 11 bases sitting between them. The germline V gene encodes CDR1 MNHEY and CDR2 SVGAGI.

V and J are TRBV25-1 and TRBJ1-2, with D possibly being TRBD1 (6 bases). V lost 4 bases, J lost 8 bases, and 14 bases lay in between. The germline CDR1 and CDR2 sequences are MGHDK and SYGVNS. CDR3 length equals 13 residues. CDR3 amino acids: CASSAAGQEGYTF. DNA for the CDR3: TGTGCCAGCAGTGCGGCGGGACAAGAGGGCTACACCTTC.

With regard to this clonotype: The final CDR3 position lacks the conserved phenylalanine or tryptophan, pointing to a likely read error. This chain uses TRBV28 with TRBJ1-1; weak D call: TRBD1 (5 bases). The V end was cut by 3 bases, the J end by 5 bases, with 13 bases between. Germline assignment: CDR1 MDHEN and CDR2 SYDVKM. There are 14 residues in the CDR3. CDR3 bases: TGTGCCAGCAGTTTGGGCAGGGTTAAGACTGAAGCTTTCGTT. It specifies CASSLGRVKTEAFV.

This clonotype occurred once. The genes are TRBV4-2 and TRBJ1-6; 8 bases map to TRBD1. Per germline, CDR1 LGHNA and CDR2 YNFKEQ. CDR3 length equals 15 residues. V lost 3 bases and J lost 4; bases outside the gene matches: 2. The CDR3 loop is CASSQRTGYNSPLHF. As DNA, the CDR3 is TGTGCCAGCAGCCAGCGGACAGGGTATAATTCACCCCTCCACTTT.

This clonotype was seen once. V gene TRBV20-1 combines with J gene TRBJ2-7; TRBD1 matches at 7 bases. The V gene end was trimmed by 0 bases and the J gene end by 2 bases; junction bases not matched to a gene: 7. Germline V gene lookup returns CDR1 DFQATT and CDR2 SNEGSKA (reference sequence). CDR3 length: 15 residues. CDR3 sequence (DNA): TGCAGTGCTAGAGATCCTCGGCAGGGGGCCTACGAGCAGTACTTC. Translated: CSARDPRQGAYEQYF.

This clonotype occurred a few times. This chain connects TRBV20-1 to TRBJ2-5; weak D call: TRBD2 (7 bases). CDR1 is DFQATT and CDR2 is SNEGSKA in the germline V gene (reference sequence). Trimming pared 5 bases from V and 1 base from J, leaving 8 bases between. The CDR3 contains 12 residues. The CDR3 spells CSARGAQETQYF. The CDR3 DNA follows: TGCAGTGCTCGGGGGGCCCAAGAGACCCAGTACTTC.

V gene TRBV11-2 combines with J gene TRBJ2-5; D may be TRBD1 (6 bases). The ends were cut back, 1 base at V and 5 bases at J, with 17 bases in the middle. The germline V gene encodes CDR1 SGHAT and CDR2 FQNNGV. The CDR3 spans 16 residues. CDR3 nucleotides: TGTGCCAGCAGCTTAGGACTGGGGGCACGCCGGGAGACCCAGTACTTC. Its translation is CASSLGLGARRETQYF.